The T cell receptor beta chain described here comes from a study of shared clonotypes between healthy human individuals. Overall study: Researchers assigned three CD4 naive, three CD4 memory, two CD8 naive and one CD8 memory plate to each donor.

Assay: immunoSEQ multiplex PCR; the TCRdb copy retains only in-frame clones and omits some. In the table there are roughly 1,500,000 clones, approximately 98% of which are singletons. J was trimmed by 5 bases and V by 4 bases; bases with no gene match: 6. The CDR3 contains 15 residues. Looked up from germline, CDR1 is SEHNR and CDR2 is FQNEAQ (reference sequence). V usage is TRBV7-9 and J usage is TRBJ2-3, with TRBD2 matching over 10 bases. The receptor comes from a man aged 30 to 45 in good health. The sequencing sample was made of naive CD4+ T cells sorted from blood. The sample's subset: CD45RA+ positively selected. As DNA, the CDR3 is TGTGCCAGCAGCTCTAGCGGGAGTAGGGAAGATACGCAGTATTTT. Protein sequence: CASSSSGSREDTQYF.